The 6 T cell receptor beta chains given below trace back to one sample, sequenced in a study of CD8 T cells in Susac syndrome. Random-hexamer reverse transcription was applied to roughly 0.5 to 1 ug RNA. TCRdb used MiXCR to reprocess the immunoSEQ multiplex PCR reads, holding one entry per CDR3 protein. This sample has some 90,000 distinct CDR3 sequences, with 85% to 95% found just once. The sample comprised CD8+ T cells from PBMCs. The receptor source for this set is a human donor in good health.

The chain joins TRBV6-5 to TRBJ1-1; 7 positions agree with TRBD1. The J segment lost 0 bases and the V segment lost 2 bases, leaving 3 bases of the junction unmatched. The CDR3 has 15 amino acids. Per the germline V gene, CDR1 is MNHEY and CDR2 is SVGAGI. Here the CDR3 reads CASSYRGTVNTEAFF. The DNA of the CDR3 is TGTGCCAGCAGTTACCGGGGGACAGTGAACACTGAAGCTTTCTTT.

CDR3 bases: TGTGCCAGCAGCCCTGGCGGCCGCGGCACTGAAGCTTTCTTT. Its protein is CASSPGGRGTEAFF. V is TRBV9 and J is TRBJ1-1, with D unresolved. From germline, CDR1 is SGDLS and CDR2 YYNGEE. V shed 4 bases and J shed 4 bases, with 14 bases lying between them. This CDR3 region has 14 residues.

This rearrangement joins TRBV2 to TRBJ2-7; 9 bases map to TRBD1. Germline V gene lookup returns CDR1 SNHLY and CDR2 FYNNEI. Trimming took 10 bases from V and 7 from J; bases not matched to a gene: 8. This CDR3 comprises 12 residues. Written as DNA, the CDR3 is TGTGCCACCACGGGACAGGGAAGAGAGCAGTACTTC. Its translation: CATTGQGREQYF.

The chain employs TRBV19 and TRBJ1-5, with 9 bases matching TRBD1. From germline, CDR1 is LNHDA and CDR2 SQIVND (reference sequence). V was clipped by 5 bases and J by 0 bases; unmatched bases: 11. The length of the CDR3 is 18 residues. This CDR3 reads CASSYRDRAIYSNQPQHF. The CDR3 bases are TGTGCCAGTAGTTACCGGGACAGGGCCATCTATAGCAATCAGCCCCAGCATTTT.

This clonotype is a singleton in its sample. V is TRBV13 and J is TRBJ1-1, with a tentative D call TRBD1 (5 bases). The germline gives CDR1 PRHDT, CDR2 FYEKMQ (reference sequence). The CDR3 contains 14 residues. V was cut by 5 bases and J by 2 bases, with 12 bases left in between. The CDR3 here is CASSARDLNTEAFF. The DNA for the CDR3 is TGTGCCAGCAGCGCCCGGGACCTTAACACTGAAGCTTTCTTT.

The chain joins TRBV29-1 to TRBJ2-3; D remains unclear. This CDR3 is 12 amino acids long. V was cut by 4 bases and J by 6 bases, with 11 bases left in between. CDR1 and CDR2 from the germline V gene are SQVTM and ANQGSEA. The CDR3 spells CSVVGTMDTQYF. The CDR3 region has the DNA TGCAGCGTTGTAGGTACCATGGATACGCAGTATTTT.